This T cell receptor (beta chain) stems from a study of blood T cell repertoires in COVID-19. On the study more broadly: Whether acute or convalescent, the COVID-19 samples came from the United States, Italy and Spain. In each case, the material was cDNA or gDNA derived from T cells, B-cell-depleted T cells, or PBMCs.

Trimming shortened V by 2 bases and J by 2 bases, and 6 bases separated the two germline ends. The CDR3 sequence is 13 residues long. The germline gives CDR1 ENHRY, CDR2 SYGVKD. Clones were sequenced by immunoSEQ multiplex PCR, and TCRdb holds only the in-frame ones, with some missing. This sample has 300,000 to 400,000 clones, with approximately 90% found just once. The source of this sequence is a man between 25 and 39 years old with COVID-19, enrolled during active disease. The sequencing input was peripheral blood. The rearrangement uses TRBV10-3 and TRBJ1-2, with D possibly being TRBD1 (6 bases). The CDR3 sequence: CAISETGNYGYTF. CDR3 nucleotides: TGTGCCATCAGTGAGACAGGGAACTATGGCTACACCTTC.